This TCR beta chain was documented in a study of blood T cell repertoires in COVID-19 (dated by TCRdb to the early 2020s). Regarding the study in general: Samples from collaborators originated in the United States, Italy and Spain and spanned both the acute and convalescent phases of COVID-19. Samples were obtained from the ongoing ImmuneRACE study (first 160 participants) and from over a thousand subjects provided by 6 global collaborators. Where available, HLA class I and class II types were taken from metadata supplied by the sample provider and were not determined by assay-based typing. The repertoires were made available in a free public database intended to serve as a resource for research on the immune response to SARS-CoV-2. Subjects who had been exposed to COVID-19, were actively infected with it, or had recovered from it provided the deeply sampled blood TCRbeta repertoires that made up the dataset. Nearly every sample came with metadata listing a de-identified subject ID, COVID-19 status, age in years and sex. The material from the prospective study consisted of cDNA or gDNA derived from T cells, B-cell-depleted T cells, or PBMCs.

As concerns this clone: Its antigen is not yet known. No base quality information exists; no much larger clone differs at one position.

Samples from volunteer blood donors who had recovered from COVID-19 were contributed by a second Seattle source. The collaborating institutions used their own protocols to collect whole blood in K2EDTA tubes. For TCRbeta analysis, collaborators shipped samples in one of three forms: frozen whole blood, isolated PBMCs, or DNA extracted from either of those sample types. The immunoSEQ Assay, a bias-controlled multiplex PCR, was used to amplify TCRbeta CDR3 regions from genomic DNA. In the source study's methods: The number of nucleated cells in each sample was estimated from the amplification of reference gene primers within the assay. To quantify the absolute abundance of each unique TCRbeta CDR3 rearrangement, sequence reads were collapsed and filtered. Productive Simpson clonality was computed per sample as the square root of Simpson's diversity index over productive rearrangements. TCRdb carries this immuneACCESS record with in-frame sequences only. Its versions omit some clonotypes, under half of them owing to an unresolved V gene in the studies checked, with the rest unexplained. Clone size and the V and J calls come from that table; the DNA yielded D and trimming. Here the sample has roughly 260,000 clones; approximately 86% occur a single time. The ten top clones hold around 10% of the sample.

The paper as a whole reports these results and caveats: The amount of clinical and demographic metadata varied by source and participant and was provided uncurated.

Per the germline V gene, MNHNS is the CDR1 and SASEGT is the CDR2. The CDR3 sequence holds 17 residues, the cysteine and phenylalanine included. Only the CDR3 part of the read is kept: 51 bases, read in frame from the first base. For this chain, trimming is 4 bases at the V end and 0 bases at the J end, and the number of junction bases without a gene match is 6. The sample taken for sequencing was peripheral blood. This chain joins TRBV6-1 to TRBJ1-1; a stretch of 12 junction bases matches TRBD1. The origin of this receptor is a man aged 35 to 55 who had recovered from COVID-19. The CDR3 reads as follows: CASSAGTGGVMNTEAFF. The DNA is as follows: TGTGCCAGCAGTGCCGGGACAGGGGGCGTTATGAACACTGAAGCTTTCTTT.